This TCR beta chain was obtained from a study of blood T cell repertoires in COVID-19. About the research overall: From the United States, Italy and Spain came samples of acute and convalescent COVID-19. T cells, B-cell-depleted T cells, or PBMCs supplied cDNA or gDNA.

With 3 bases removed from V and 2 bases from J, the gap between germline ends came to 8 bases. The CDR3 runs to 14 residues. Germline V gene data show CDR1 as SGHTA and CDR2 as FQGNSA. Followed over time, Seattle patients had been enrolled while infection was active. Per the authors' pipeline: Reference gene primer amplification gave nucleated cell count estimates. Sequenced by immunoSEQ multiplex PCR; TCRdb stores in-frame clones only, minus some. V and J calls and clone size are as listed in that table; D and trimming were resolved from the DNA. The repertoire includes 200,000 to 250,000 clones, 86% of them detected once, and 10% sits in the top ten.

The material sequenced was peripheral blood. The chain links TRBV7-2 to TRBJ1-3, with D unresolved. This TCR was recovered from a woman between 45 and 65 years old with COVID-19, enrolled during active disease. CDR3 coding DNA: TGTGCCAGCAGCTTTGGAGAGGCTGGAAACACCATATATTTT. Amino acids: CASSFGEAGNTIYF. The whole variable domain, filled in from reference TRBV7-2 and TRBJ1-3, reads GAGVSQSPSNKVTEKGKDVELRCDPISGHTALYWYRQSLGQGLEFLIYFQGNSAPDKSGLPSDRFSAERTGGSVSTLTIQRTQQEDSAVYLCASSFGEAGNTIYFGEGSWLTVV.